This TCR beta chain was observed in a study of shared clonotypes between healthy human individuals. Each unsorted PBMC replicate got 300 ng genomic DNA, tens of thousands of genomes. As handled by the study authors: ImmunoSEQ supplied junction-only sequences lacking quality scores, so filtering was different. TCRdb's copy holds only in-frame clones and misses some; the assay was immunoSEQ multiplex PCR. The V and J calls and clone size are taken from that table; D and trimming were inferred from the DNA. The table records about 490,000 clones, 78% of them present only once. Donors had no recently reported acute infections or vaccinations and were HIV-negative. Genomic DNA, for the unsorted samples, came from 80 million to 100 million PBMCs. This clone was picked up a small number of times. CDR3 length: 14 amino acids. The germline CDR1 and CDR2 sequences are MGHRA and YSYEKL. Trimming removed 0 bases at V and 5 bases at J, with 10 bases between.

This receptor was identified in a woman in her thirties or forties in good health. Some clones in this sample may be carry-over from other donors' samples. The sample was PBMCs. The chain recombines TRBV4-1 with TRBJ2-5; no reliable D call. CDR3: CASSQDRPGETQYF. The CDR3 DNA is TGCGCCAGCAGCCAAGATCGGCCCGGGGAGACCCAGTACTTC.